This is a list of T cell receptor beta chains from one sample in a study of CD8 T cells in ankylosing spondylitis. TCRdb recomputed calls from the 5' RACE reads with MiXCR, one row per CDR3 protein. This table holds around 140,000 distinct CDR3 sequences, approximately 17% found once. The sequenced sample consisted of blood, either unsorted or a sorted T cell fraction (not recorded which). The receptors come from a male donor with ankylosing spondylitis. Each CDR3 is given with its conserved first and last residue. The order of the fields is CDR3 length, V gene, CDR3 protein.

cdr3_length: 13
v_call: TRBV10-3
cdr3_aa: CAISWDPWGEQYF

cdr3_length: 15
v_call: TRBV15
cdr3_aa: CATRDEQGFYNEQFF

cdr3_length: 15
v_call: TRBV4-1
cdr3_aa: CASSPIAGALYEQYF

cdr3_length: 16
v_call: TRBV4-3
cdr3_aa: CASSQGTALYKNIQYF

cdr3_length: 8
v_call: TRBV2
cdr3_aa: CASSPLHF

cdr3_length: 13
v_call: TRBV27
cdr3_aa: CASSRQGYSEQYF

cdr3_length: 13
v_call: TRBV12-3/TRBV12-4
cdr3_aa: CASSLVGDNEQFF

cdr3_length: 14
v_call: TRBV12-3/TRBV12-4
cdr3_aa: CASSPGSATGELFF

cdr3_length: 11
v_call: TRBV28
cdr3_aa: CASTTGGEQFF

cdr3_length: 11
v_call: TRBV7-8
cdr3_aa: CASSWRGMQYF

cdr3_length: 15
v_call: TRBV20-1
cdr3_aa: CSARVPAGTYNEQFF

cdr3_length: 13
v_call: TRBV25-1
cdr3_aa: CASSESGLGEQFF

cdr3_length: 18
v_call: TRBV9
cdr3_aa: CASSPFGLAARNYNEQFF

cdr3_length: 14
v_call: TRBV5-4
cdr3_aa: CASSLNRGRSPLHF

cdr3_length: 14
v_call: TRBV2
cdr3_aa: CARIPRSSTDTQYF

cdr3_length: 15
v_call: TRBV7-9
cdr3_aa: CASSSDRGLIWAQYF

cdr3_length: 11
v_call: TRBV29-1
cdr3_aa: CSVARDYGYTF

cdr3_length: 12
v_call: TRBV15
cdr3_aa: CATRGETYEQYF

cdr3_length: 15
v_call: TRBV4-1
cdr3_aa: CASSHGRDRPYEQYF

cdr3_length: 13
v_call: TRBV20-1
cdr3_aa: CSARSGSAYEQFF

cdr3_length: 13
v_call: TRBV2
cdr3_aa: CASRDLSYNEQFF

cdr3_length: 16
v_call: TRBV7-7
cdr3_aa: CASSLEPSATYNEQFF

cdr3_length: 13
v_call: TRBV27
cdr3_aa: CASSLLVSREQFF

cdr3_length: 16
v_call: TRBV9
cdr3_aa: CASSPPTGGSNYGYTF

cdr3_length: 11
v_call: TRBV12-3/TRBV12-4
cdr3_aa: CASSFLAEAFF

cdr3_length: 15
v_call: TRBV4-3
cdr3_aa: CASSQGSQSQETQYF